Presented here are 17 T cell receptor beta chains from one specimen sequenced in a study of CD8+ T cells in alopecia areata. Once RNA had been extracted, it was reverse transcribed into cDNA to act as the sequencing template. The table came from immunoSEQ multiplex PCR; TCRdb's copy has only in-frame clones and leaves some out. The sample holds around 82,000 clones, roughly half seen once. The sample comprised NKG2D-high CD8+ T cells sorted from blood. The receptors shown here come from a human donor with alopecia areata.

The rearrangement joins TRBV5-6 to TRBJ2-1; no clear D gene. The CDR3 consists of 12 residues. Per germline, CDR1 SGHDT and CDR2 YYEEEE. V shed 0 bases and J shed 8 bases, with 6 bases lying between them. This chain's CDR3 is CASSLGGHEQFF. The CDR3 nucleotides read TGTGCCAGCAGCTTGGGCGGCCATGAGCAGTTCTTC.

This clone was counted between two and nine times. The V gene is TRBV4-3, the J gene TRBJ2-3; 11 bases agree with TRBD2. From germline, CDR1 is LGHNA and CDR2 YSLEER. This CDR3 comprises 18 residues. With V trimmed by 0 bases and J by 1 base, 6 bases remained unmatched. The CDR3 loop reads CASSQDTSGSLGTDTQYF. DNA of the CDR3: TGCGCCAGCAGCCAAGATACTAGCGGGAGTTTAGGCACAGATACGCAGTATTTT.

This clone appeared a single time. V is TRBV29-1 and J is TRBJ2-3; the match to TRBD2 covers 7 bases. V shed 6 bases, J shed 0 bases, and the junction held 6 bases outside the gene matches. CDR1 and CDR2 from the germline V gene are SQVTM and ANQGSEA. The CDR3 has 14 residues. CDR3 loop: CSVPGLTSTDTQYF. Here the CDR3 DNA reads TGCAGCGTCCCGGGACTAACTAGCACAGATACGCAGTATTTT.

This clone was seen a handful of times. The chain uses TRBV14 and TRBJ1-1, with a tentative D call TRBD1 (6 bases). From germline, CDR1 is SGHDN and CDR2 FVKESK. V lost 4 bases to trimming and J lost 6 bases, with 12 bases between them. This CDR3 spans 13 amino acids. Here the CDR3 reads CASSPLGAAEAFF. As DNA, the CDR3 is TGTGCCAGCAGCCCCTTGGGGGCCGCTGAAGCTTTCTTT. The whole variable domain, filled in from reference TRBV14 and TRBJ1-1, reads EAGVTQFPSHSVIEKGQTVTLRCDPISGHDNLYWYRRVMGKEIKFLLHFVKESKQDESGMPNNRFLAERTGGTYSTLKVQPAELEDSGVYFCASSPLGAAEAFFGQGTRLTVV.

V usage is TRBV4-1 and J usage is TRBJ2-7; 9 nucleotides line up with TRBD1. This CDR3 comprises 14 residues. The trim removed 6 bases at V and 1 base at J, leaving 4 bases unmatched. CDR1 and CDR2 from the germline V gene are MGHRA and YSYEKL. CDR3 loop: CASSPGQGSYEQYF. CDR3 DNA: TGCGCCAGCAGTCCCGGACAGGGGTCCTACGAGCAGTACTTC.

This clone was counted only a few times. V usage is TRBV7-8 and J usage is TRBJ1-6; D is unclear. This CDR3 comprises 12 residues. With 4 bases removed from V and 11 bases from J, the gap between germline ends came to 9 bases. Per the germline V gene, CDR1 is SGHVS and CDR2 is FQNEAQ. The CDR3 region has the DNA TGTGCCAGCAGCTCCCCGTCCCCACCCCTCCACTTT. This gives the protein CASSSPSPPLHF. The complete variable domain, with remaining parts taken from reference TRBV7-8 and TRBJ1-6, reads GAGVSQSPRYKVAKRGQDVALRCDPISGHVSLFWYQQALGQGPEFLTYFQNEAQLDKSGLPSDRFFAERPEGSVSTLKIQRTQQEDSAVYLCASSSPSPPLHFGNGTRLTVT.

The chain couples TRBV29-1 to TRBJ2-7, with TRBD1 matching over 10 bases. Germline CDR1 and CDR2: SQVTM and ANQGSEA. V lost 6 bases to trimming and J lost 3 bases; unmatched junction nucleotides: 11. CDR3 length: 15 residues. The CDR3 spells CSVFLRQGANYEQYF. The DNA for the CDR3 is TGCAGCGTATTTCTGCGACAGGGGGCGAACTACGAGCAGTACTTC.

This chain links TRBV29-1 with TRBJ2-3, with D possibly being TRBD1 (6 bases). CDR1 and CDR2 from the germline V gene are SQVTM and ANQGSEA. The CDR3 is 14 residues long. Trimming stripped 0 bases from V and 3 bases from J, with 10 bases between. In DNA form, the CDR3 reads TGCAGCGTTGAAGATAAAAGGGGGACAGATACGCAGTATTTT. It yields the protein CSVEDKRGTDTQYF.

This clone was picked up a small number of times. The chain recombines TRBV29-1 with TRBJ2-3; TRBD2 agrees at 10 bases. The germline V gene encodes CDR1 SQVTM and CDR2 ANQGSEA. This CDR3 is built from 18 residues. The trim removed 0 bases at V and 0 bases at J, leaving 9 bases unmatched. The CDR3 loop reads CSVEDRLAGVPSTDTQYF. For the CDR3, the DNA is TGCAGCGTTGAAGATCGCCTAGCGGGGGTTCCAAGCACAGATACGCAGTATTTT.

The chain carries TRBV7-8 and TRBJ2-7, with D perhaps given as TRBD1 or TRBD2 (5 bases each). Per the germline V gene, CDR1 is SGHVS and CDR2 is FQNEAQ. The CDR3 is 14 residues long. Deletions cut 3 bases from V and 0 bases from J, with 9 bases between. CDR3 sequence reads: CASSLGPSSYEQYF. For the CDR3, the DNA is TGTGCCAGCAGCTTGGGACCAAGCTCCTACGAGCAGTACTTC.

The gene calls are TRBV2 and TRBJ2-7; TRBD2 matches at 9 bases. Germline assignment: CDR1 SNHLY and CDR2 FYNNEI. The CDR3 contains 15 residues. The junction had 12 bases not matched to a gene; V was cut back by 10 bases and J by 2 bases. The CDR3 reads CATMGGGGAPYEQYF. Written as DNA, the CDR3 is TGTGCCACAATGGGTGGCGGGGGGGCCCCCTACGAGCAGTACTTC.

This clone was counted a few times. The chain couples TRBV11-2 to TRBJ2-1; weak D call: TRBD2 (8 bases). The CDR3 totals 19 residues. Trimming removed 5 bases from V and 4 bases from J, with 27 bases in between. Germline values: CDR1 SGHAT, CDR2 FQNNGV. CDR3 region: CASSRQGIISSGNYNEQFF. The DNA of the CDR3 is TGTGCCAGCAGCCGACAGGGAATCATAAGTAGCGGGAATTACAATGAGCAGTTCTTC.

This clone was seen more than once but under ten times. This chain links TRBV28 with TRBJ2-5; a possible D gene is TRBD1 (6 bases). This CDR3 is 18 amino acids long. Trimming shortened V by 3 bases and J by 3 bases, and 23 bases separated the two germline ends. The germline gives CDR1 MDHEN, CDR2 SYDVKM. Written as DNA, the CDR3 is TGTGCCAGCAGTTTGGAGTCAGGGGCGGTGGTGACGGAAGAGACCCAGTACTTC. As protein: CASSLESGAVVTEETQYF.

This clone appeared a few times. The V and J genes are TRBV11-2 and TRBJ2-7, with TRBD1 matching 9 bases. V lost 5 bases and J lost 4; bases outside the gene matches: 6. The CDR3 totals 14 residues. The V gene's germline CDR1 is SGHAT and CDR2 FQNNGV. The CDR3 region has the DNA TGTGCCAGCAGCCCGGGACAGGGTTTATACGAGCAGTACTTC. This encodes CASSPGQGLYEQYF.

The V call is TRBV9, the J call TRBJ2-5; D is undetermined. The ends were cut back, 0 bases at V and 4 bases at J, with 7 bases in the middle. In germline, CDR1 is SGDLS, CDR2 YYNGEE. The CDR3 spans 13 residues. This chain's CDR3 is CASSVVRVETQYF. Here the CDR3 DNA reads TGTGCCAGCAGCGTAGTTCGGGTAGAGACCCAGTACTTC.

This chain links TRBV9 with TRBJ2-1, with 7 bases fitting TRBD1. The trim removed 1 base at V and 9 bases at J, leaving 7 bases unmatched. Per the germline V gene, CDR1 is SGDLS and CDR2 is YYNGEE. The CDR3 consists of 14 residues. CDR3 DNA sequence: TGTGCCAGCAGCGTAAGTGTAGGGGGCATTGAGCAGTTCTTC. It encodes CASSVSVGGIEQFF.

This clone showed up just a few times. The rearrangement uses TRBV30 and TRBJ2-2; 13 bases match TRBD2. V trimming: 2 bases; J trimming: 2 bases; junction bases outside the gene matches: 8. The CDR3 has 18 amino acids. Germline-derived CDR1 and CDR2 are GTSNPN and SVGIG (reference sequence). DNA for the CDR3: TGTGCCTGGAGTCTACTAGCGGGAGGGCCATCTAACACCGGGGAGCTGTTTTTT. It translates to CAWSLLAGGPSNTGELFF.